This TCR beta chain was recorded in a study of cytomegalovirus exposure and HLA in healthy donors. Study as a whole: T cells numbering around 170 million yielded some 100 million unique TCR beta sequences in an earlier analysis. HLA-typed donors were the source of around 87 million unique TCRs, which an early data release held.

This PCR relied on a set of 60 Vbeta primers and 13 Jbeta primers. Profiling relied on immunoSEQ multiplex PCR, and the TCRdb table lists in-frame clones only, not all of them. The sample has about 140,000 clones; over 60% are singletons. Findings and limits, study-wide: Associated with cytomegalovirus, according to the listing, were about 160 TCR beta chains. Earlier findings revealed that most TCR beta V segments proved productive either about 90% or about 30% of the time.

V shed 8 bases, J shed 0 bases, and the junction held 5 bases outside the gene matches. CDR3 length: 13 residues. Germline V gives CDR1 SQVTM, CDR2 ANQGSEA. Only a few counts were recorded for this clone. The antigen remains undetermined. Sequenced material: PBMCs. The J gene is TRBJ2-3, the V gene TRBV29-1, with 7 positions matching TRBD2. The origin of this receptor is a female donor in good health and CMV-seronegative. CDR3 coding DNA: TGCAGCCTGGGGGAGGGGAGCACAGATACGCAGTATTTT. Its translation is CSLGEGSTDTQYF.